This T cell receptor beta chain was documented in a study of siplizumab effects on memory and regulatory T cells. After removal of 4 bases from V and 5 bases from J, the junction contained 9 bases not matched to a gene. The CDR3 has 15 residues. In germline, CDR1 is SGDLS, CDR2 YYNGEE. Worth noting for this clone: The target antigen is unknown.

Study observations and caveats: Researchers could map only a minor fraction of alloreactive clones to unstimulated subsets. With siplizumab, cumulative frequency of CD4+ memory-derived alloreactive sequences dropped significantly.

TCR templates, 75,000 to 100,000 per sample, were assayed. Sequenced by immunoSEQ multiplex PCR; TCRdb stores in-frame clones only, minus some. The sample comprises approximately 60,000 clones, less than 80% of which are singletons, and 0.42% rests with the top ten. The J gene is TRBJ2-3, the V gene TRBV9, with 8 bases that match TRBD2. Sequenced material: memory CD4+ T cells sorted from blood. This clonotype originated in a human donor in good health. This chain's CDR3 is CASSPLTGGRDTQYF. CDR3 DNA: TGTGCCAGCAGCCCCCTCACGGGGGGGCGAGATACGCAGTATTTT.